These 20 T cell receptor beta chains share one sample of origin, sequenced in a study of T cells in Graves' hyperthyroidism and ophthalmopathy. RNA transcripts were the template for amplifying TCR beta CDR3 regions. First-round RT-PCR with HTBI primers amplified the TCR CDR3 region. MiXCR was run by TCRdb on the multiplex PCR reads, yielding one entry per CDR3 protein. The data hold about 480,000 distinct CDR3 sequences, with around 14% observed a single time. Sequencing used blood. The receptors here all came from a woman aged 18-35 years with Graves' hyperthyroidism.

This clonotype was detected a few times. The chain employs TRBV19 and TRBJ1-1; D is possibly TRBD1 (5 bases). This CDR3 spans 13 amino acids. Trimming removed 0 bases from V and 8 bases from J, with 10 bases in between. CDR1 is LNHDA, CDR2 SQIVND, per germline (reference sequence). The CDR3 here is CASSIDLRDEAFF. CDR3 coding DNA: TGTGCCAGTAGTATAGATCTTCGGGACGAAGCTTTCTTT.

This chain uses TRBV9 with TRBJ2-3; 9 bases line up with TRBD1. The CDR3 runs to 15 residues. V shed 4 bases and J 1 base; nucleotides not matched to a gene: 4. The germline gives CDR1 SGDLS, CDR2 YYNGEE. The CDR3 nucleotides read TGTGCCAGCAGCACTACAGGGGGCGGCACAGATACGCAGTATTTT. Its protein product is CASSTTGGGTDTQYF.

This clonotype was seen only a few times. This chain joins TRBV11-2 and TRBJ2-7, with a weak D call TRBD2 (6 bases). The CDR3 loop spans 13 amino acids. V lost 5 bases and J lost 2, with 10 bases in between. The germline V gene has CDR1 SGHAT and CDR2 FQNNGV. CDR3 sequence reads: CASSRDFTYEQYV. The DNA of the CDR3 is TGTGCCAGCAGCCGGGACTTCACCTACGAGCAGTACGTC.

This clonotype was seen ten or more times. The chain recombines TRBV20-1 with TRBJ2-5, with D possibly being TRBD2 (5 bases). Germline assignment: CDR1 DFQATT and CDR2 SNEGSKA (reference sequence). The V end was cut by 5 bases, the J end by 3 bases, with 22 bases between. This CDR3 region has 16 residues. The chain's CDR3 is CSASLVAADQEETQYF. Written as DNA, the CDR3 is TGCAGTGCTTCACTAGTCGCGGCCGATCAAGAAGAGACCCAGTACTTC.

This clonotype came up many times. The rearrangement uses TRBV7-8 and TRBJ1-2, with 8 bases that match TRBD1. J was trimmed by 6 bases and V by 2 bases; bases with no gene match: 8. In germline, CDR1 is SGHVS, CDR2 FQNEAQ. This CDR3 region has 15 residues. CDR3 loop: CASSLYRGLKNGYTF. In DNA form, the CDR3 reads TGTGCCAGCAGCTTATACAGGGGGTTGAAAAATGGCTACACCTTC. The entire variable domain, with the rest obtained from reference TRBV7-8 and TRBJ1-2, is as follows: GAGVSQSPRYKVAKRGQDVALRCDPISGHVSLFWYQQALGQGPEFLTYFQNEAQLDKSGLPSDRFFAERPEGSVSTLKIQRTQQEDSAVYLCASSLYRGLKNGYTFGSGTRLTVV.

Many counts were recorded for this clonotype. The chain joins TRBV18 to TRBJ1-5; D call uncertain. Germline V gene sequence: CDR1 KGHSH, CDR2 LQKENI. Trimming shortened V by 2 bases and J by 7 bases, and 9 bases separated the two germline ends. The CDR3 loop spans 13 amino acids. The CDR3 loop reads CASSPALRQPQHF. CDR3 in DNA: TGTGCCAGCTCACCAGCGCTCAGGCAGCCCCAGCATTTT.

This clonotype appeared many times. V usage is TRBV11-3 and J usage is TRBJ1-1; TRBD1 is a possible D gene (5 bases). Trimming took 4 bases from V and 1 from J, leaving 7 bases between them. The CDR3 is 13 amino acids. The germline V gene encodes CDR1 SGHNT and CDR2 YENEEA. This CDR3 reads CASSSGGNTEAFF. The CDR3 nucleotides are TGTGCCAGCAGCTCCGGGGGGAACACTGAAGCTTTCTTT.

The genes are TRBV13 and TRBJ2-2, with 10 bases that match TRBD2. Trimming took 4 bases from V and 3 from J; bases not matched to a gene: 14. CDR1 and CDR2 (germline): PRHDT, FYEKMQ (reference sequence). The CDR3 sequence is 19 residues long. The CDR3 protein is CASSSPLAGAWADTGELFF. The CDR3 bases are TGTGCCAGCAGCTCCCCCCTAGCGGGAGCTTGGGCGGACACCGGGGAGCTGTTTTTT.

This clonotype was detected many times. The rearrangement links TRBV19 to TRBJ1-5, with D perhaps matching TRBD1 (5 bases). Trimming stripped 6 bases from V and 2 bases from J, with 11 bases between. The germline V gene has CDR1 LNHDA and CDR2 SQIVND (reference sequence). CDR3 length equals 14 residues. CDR3 loop: CASRSVGRNQPQHF. The CDR3 bases are TGTGCCAGTAGAAGCGTGGGGCGCAATCAGCCCCAGCATTTT.

This chain joins TRBV20-1 and TRBJ2-2, with D maybe TRBD2 (6 bases). This CDR3 comprises 16 residues. Germline CDR1 reads DFQATT; CDR2 reads SNEGSKA (reference sequence). Trimming shortened V by 7 bases and J by 8 bases, and 26 bases separated the two germline ends. The CDR3 DNA is TGCAGTGTTGATCGTTATGGCGGGAACTCCGTTGGGGAGCTGTTTTTT. Its translation: CSVDRYGGNSVGELFF.

This clonotype was observed a handful of times. The chain has TRBV6-1 and TRBJ2-7; the match to TRBD1 covers 8 bases. Germline lookup yields CDR1 MNHNS and CDR2 SASEGT. The CDR3 length is 13 residues. V trimming: 11 bases; J trimming: 5 bases; junction bases outside the gene matches: 11. The CDR3 reads CAVTRQGFNEQYF. For the CDR3, the DNA is TGTGCCGTAACAAGACAGGGGTTTAACGAGCAGTACTTC.

This clonotype has a handful of counts. Since a much larger clone is just one base distant, this may be a read error. The chain joins TRBV3-1 to TRBJ1-5, with no clear D. Germline CDR1 is LGHDT and CDR2 is YNNKEL (reference sequence). V was cut by 10 bases and J by 5 bases, with 15 bases left in between. The CDR3 sequence is 13 residues long. The CDR3 reads CATEEGNDQPQHF. The CDR3 coding sequence is TGTGCCACCGAGGAAGGGAACGATCAGCCCCAGCATTTT.

The genes are TRBV11-1 and TRBJ2-1, with TRBD2 matching 13 bases. V was clipped by 0 bases and J by 9 bases; unmatched bases: 8. Germline CDR1 reads SGHAT; CDR2 reads FQDESV (reference sequence). The CDR3 totals 17 residues. The CDR3 reads CASSLAGLAGAYGEQFF. CDR3 nucleotide sequence: TGTGCCAGCAGCTTAGCTGGACTAGCGGGAGCGTACGGTGAGCAGTTCTTC.

This clonotype was seen repeatedly, ten times or more. The rearrangement joins TRBV11-3 to TRBJ1-1; TRBD1 is a possible D gene (5 bases). Deletions cut 1 base from V and 5 bases from J, with 11 bases between. Germline assignment: CDR1 SGHNT and CDR2 YENEEA. The CDR3 extends over 14 amino acids. The CDR3 is CASSLAQGLTEAFF. The CDR3 nucleotides read TGTGCCAGCAGCTTAGCCCAGGGACTAACTGAAGCTTTCTTT.

This clonotype was recorded a few times. The V call is TRBV10-2, the J call TRBJ2-3; 8 nucleotides align to TRBD2. V gave up 6 bases and J gave up 1 base; unmatched junction bases: 0. This CDR3 region has 13 residues. Germline values: CDR1 WSHSY, CDR2 SAAADI. This chain's CDR3 is CASRAGGTDTQYF. CDR3 bases: TGCGCCAGCAGAGCGGGGGGCACAGATACGCAGTATTTT.

This clonotype has a count of ten or more. The genes are TRBV5-1 and TRBJ2-2; D may be TRBD2 (6 bases). V dropped 4 bases and J dropped 4 bases, with 14 bases sitting between them. The CDR3 is made up of 15 amino acids. Per germline, CDR1 SGHRS and CDR2 YFSETQ. Here the CDR3 reads CASSPQGGGTGELFF. The DNA for the CDR3 is TGCGCCAGCAGCCCCCAGGGAGGAGGCACCGGGGAGCTGTTTTTT.

This clonotype was counted many times. The chain links TRBV7-3 to TRBJ2-1; maybe TRBD2 (5 bases). V dropped 1 base and J dropped 12 bases, with 16 bases sitting between them. CDR1 is SGHTA, CDR2 FQGTGA, per germline. The CDR3 is made up of 14 amino acids. The CDR3 loop reads CASSLNGLKEGQFF. CDR3 in DNA: TGTGCCAGCAGCTTAAACGGGCTTAAAGAGGGGCAGTTCTTC.

This clonotype appeared many times. The genes are TRBV2 and TRBJ2-1, with no clear D. Germline V gene data show CDR1 as SNHLY and CDR2 as FYNNEI. V dropped 1 base and J dropped 6 bases, with 13 bases sitting between them. The length of the CDR3 is 15 residues. The CDR3 here is CASSEGGYGSNEQFF. CDR3 coding DNA: TGTGCCAGCAGTGAAGGGGGATATGGGTCCAATGAGCAGTTCTTC.

In its sample, this clonotype was seen many times. V usage is TRBV29-1 and J usage is TRBJ2-5; no clear D. This CDR3 is 12 amino acids long. V lost 3 bases, J lost 0 bases, and 5 bases lay in between. Germline-derived CDR1 and CDR2 are SQVTM and ANQGSEA. CDR3 DNA: TGCAGCGTTGAGCAGCACCAAGAGACCCAGTACTTC. Translation gives CSVEQHQETQYF.

This clonotype was seen more than once but under ten times. The rearrangement joins TRBV20-1 to TRBJ2-3, with TRBD2 identical over 9 bases. J lost 7 bases, V lost 0 bases, and 14 bases had no gene match. The CDR3 loop spans 17 amino acids. Germline values: CDR1 DFQATT, CDR2 SNEGSKA (reference sequence). The CDR3 sequence: CSARDPVGGRAFNTQYF. The DNA for the CDR3 is TGCAGTGCTAGAGACCCGGTGGGCGGGAGGGCCTTTAATACGCAGTATTTT.